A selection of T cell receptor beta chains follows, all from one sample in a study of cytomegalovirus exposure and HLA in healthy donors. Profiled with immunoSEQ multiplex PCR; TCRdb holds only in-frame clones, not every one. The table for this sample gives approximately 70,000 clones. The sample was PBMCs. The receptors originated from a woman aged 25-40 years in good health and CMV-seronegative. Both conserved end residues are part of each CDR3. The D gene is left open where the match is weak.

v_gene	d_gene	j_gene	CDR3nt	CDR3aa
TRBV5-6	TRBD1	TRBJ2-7	TGTGCCAGCAGCTTTGGGACAGGGTCCCACGAGCAGTACTTC	CASSFGTGSHEQYF
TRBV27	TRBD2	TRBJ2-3	TGTGCCAGCAAGACGCGGGAGGGCACAGATACGCAGTATTTT	CASKTREGTDTQYF
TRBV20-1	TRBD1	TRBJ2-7	TGCAGTGCTCACGGGACAGTCGAGCAGTACTTC	CSAHGTVEQYF
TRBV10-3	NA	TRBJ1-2	TGTGCCATCAGTGAGGAGCGCCTATCTGGCTACACCTTC	CAISEERLSGYTF
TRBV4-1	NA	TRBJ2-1	TGCGCCAGCAGCCACCCTACAGGCGATGAGCAGTTCTTC	CASSHPTGDEQFF
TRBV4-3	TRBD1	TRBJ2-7	TGCGCCAGCAGCCTCGGTTGGGGGACAGGAAATGTCTACGAGCAGTACTTC	CASSLGWGTGNVYEQYF
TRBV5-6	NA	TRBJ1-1	TGTGCCAGCAGCTTACTTTGGGGGCGCGGCACTGAAGCTTTCTTT	CASSLLWGRGTEAFF
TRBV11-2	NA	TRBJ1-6	TGTGCCAGCAGTTCCATTGACAGAAATTCACCCCTCCACTTT	CASSSIDRNSPLHF
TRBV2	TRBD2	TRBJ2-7	TGTGCCAGCAGGTTCAGCTGGACTAGCGGGGGGGCAGAGGGAACCTACGAGCAGTACTTC	CASRFSWTSGGAEGTYEQYF
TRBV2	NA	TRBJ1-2	TGTGCCAGCGACCCGGACAGAAGAGCTAACTATGGCTACACCTTC	CASDPDRRANYGYTF
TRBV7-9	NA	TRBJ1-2	TGTGCCAGCAGCTTAGACGGTGAGACCGGAGCTAACTATGGCTACACCTTC	CASSLDGETGANYGYTF